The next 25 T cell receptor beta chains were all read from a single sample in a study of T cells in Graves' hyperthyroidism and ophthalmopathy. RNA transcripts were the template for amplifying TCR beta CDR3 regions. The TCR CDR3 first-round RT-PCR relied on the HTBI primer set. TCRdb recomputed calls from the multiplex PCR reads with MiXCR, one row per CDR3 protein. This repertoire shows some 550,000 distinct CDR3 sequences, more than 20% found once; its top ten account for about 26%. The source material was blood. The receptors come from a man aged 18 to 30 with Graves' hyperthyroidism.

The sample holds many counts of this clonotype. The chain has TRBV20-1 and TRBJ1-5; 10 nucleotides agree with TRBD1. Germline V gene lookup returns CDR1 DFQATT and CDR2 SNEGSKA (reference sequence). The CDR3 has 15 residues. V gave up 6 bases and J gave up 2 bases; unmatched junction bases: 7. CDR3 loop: CSAPDRGRRNQPQHF. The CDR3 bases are TGCAGTGCGCCGGACAGGGGGAGACGCAATCAGCCCCAGCATTTT.

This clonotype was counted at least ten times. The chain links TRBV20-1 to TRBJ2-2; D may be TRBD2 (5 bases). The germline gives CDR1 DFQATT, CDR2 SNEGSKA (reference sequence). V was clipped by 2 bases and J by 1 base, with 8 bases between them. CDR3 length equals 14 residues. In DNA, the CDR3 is TGCAGTGCTAGAAGGAGGCAGAACACCGGGGAGCTGTTTTTT. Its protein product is CSARRRQNTGELFF.

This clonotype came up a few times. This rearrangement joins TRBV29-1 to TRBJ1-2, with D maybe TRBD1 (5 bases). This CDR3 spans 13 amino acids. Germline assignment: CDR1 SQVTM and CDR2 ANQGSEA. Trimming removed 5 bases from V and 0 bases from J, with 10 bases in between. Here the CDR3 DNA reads TGCAGCGTTTCCAGGGCGACTAACTATGGCTACACCTTC. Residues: CSVSRATNYGYTF. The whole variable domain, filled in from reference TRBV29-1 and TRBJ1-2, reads SAVISQKPSRDICQRGTSLTIQCQVDSQVTMMFWYRQQPGQSLTLIATANQGSEATYESGFVIDKFPISRPNLTFSTLTVSNMSPEDSSIYLCSVSRATNYGYTFGSGTRLTVV.

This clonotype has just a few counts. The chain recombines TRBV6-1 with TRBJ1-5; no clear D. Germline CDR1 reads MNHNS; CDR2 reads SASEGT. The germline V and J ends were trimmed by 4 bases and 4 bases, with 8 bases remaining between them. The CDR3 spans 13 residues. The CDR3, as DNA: TGTGCCAGCAGTGTGACCTGGAATCAGCCCCAGCATTTT. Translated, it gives CASSVTWNQPQHF.

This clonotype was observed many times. The CDR3 coding sequence is TGTGCCAGCAGCCCCCGACGGCCCGGCGACACCGGGGAGCTGTTTTTT. This encodes CASSPRRPGDTGELFF. The rearrangement uses TRBV11-1 and TRBJ2-2; D unclear. The CDR3 is 16 residues long. V was cut by 5 bases and J by 3 bases, with 16 bases left in between. The germline V gene has CDR1 SGHAT and CDR2 FQDESV (reference sequence).

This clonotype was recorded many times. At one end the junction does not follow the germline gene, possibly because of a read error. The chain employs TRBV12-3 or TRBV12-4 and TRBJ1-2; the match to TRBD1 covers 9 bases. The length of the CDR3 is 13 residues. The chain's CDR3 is CASSLSEPGTGYF. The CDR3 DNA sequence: TGTGCCAGCAGTTTATCCGAACCCGGGACAGGGTACTTC.

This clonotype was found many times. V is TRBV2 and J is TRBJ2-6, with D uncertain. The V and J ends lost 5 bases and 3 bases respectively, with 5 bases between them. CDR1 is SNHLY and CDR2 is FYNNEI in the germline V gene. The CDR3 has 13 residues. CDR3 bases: TGTGCCAGCAGTCCAGATGGGGCCAACGTCCTGACTTTC. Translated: CASSPDGANVLTF.

In nucleotides, the CDR3 is TGTGCCAGCAGTTACCAAGCAGGGGCCCTAAACTATGGCTACACCTTC. Amino acids: CASSYQAGALNYGYTF. The chain employs TRBV6-5 and TRBJ1-2; D may be TRBD1 (6 bases). The CDR3 is 16 amino acids. The V end was cut by 2 bases, the J end by 2 bases, with 15 bases between. From germline, CDR1 is MNHEY and CDR2 SVGAGI.

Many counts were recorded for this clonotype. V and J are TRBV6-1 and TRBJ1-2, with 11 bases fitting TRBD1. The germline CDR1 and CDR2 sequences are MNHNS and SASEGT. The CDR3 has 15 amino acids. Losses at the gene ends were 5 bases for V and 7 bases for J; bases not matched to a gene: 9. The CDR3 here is CASSPHGTGGFGYTF. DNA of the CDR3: TGTGCCAGCAGTCCCCACGGGACAGGGGGATTTGGCTACACCTTC.

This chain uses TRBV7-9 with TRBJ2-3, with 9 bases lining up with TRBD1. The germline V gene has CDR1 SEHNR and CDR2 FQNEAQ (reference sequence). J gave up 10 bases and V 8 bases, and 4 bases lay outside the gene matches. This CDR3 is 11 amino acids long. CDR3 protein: CASGTGGAQYF. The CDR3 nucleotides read TGTGCCAGCGGAACAGGGGGCGCGCAGTATTTT. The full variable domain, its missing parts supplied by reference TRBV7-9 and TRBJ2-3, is DTGVSQNPRHKITKRGQNVTFRCDPISEHNRLYWYRQTLGQGPEFLTYFQNEAQLEKSRLLSDRFSAERPKGSFSTLEIQRTEQGDSAMYLCASGTGGAQYFGPGTRLTVL.

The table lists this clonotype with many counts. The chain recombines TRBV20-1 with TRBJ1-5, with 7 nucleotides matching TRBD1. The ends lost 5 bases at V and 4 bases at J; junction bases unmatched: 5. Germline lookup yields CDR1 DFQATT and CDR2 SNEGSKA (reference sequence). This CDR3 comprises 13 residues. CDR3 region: CSAARGHNQPQHF. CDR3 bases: TGCAGTGCTGCTAGGGGGCATAATCAGCCCCAGCATTTT.

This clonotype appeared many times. CDR3 residues: CASSYRHSEGEQYF. The CDR3 nucleotides are TGTGCCAGCAGTTACAGGCACAGCGAGGGCGAGCAGTACTTC. The chain links TRBV2 to TRBJ2-7; D is tentatively TRBD1 or TRBD2 (5 bases each). CDR3 length equals 14 residues. V was clipped by 5 bases and J by 6 bases, with 17 bases between them. Germline V gene sequence: CDR1 SNHLY, CDR2 FYNNEI.

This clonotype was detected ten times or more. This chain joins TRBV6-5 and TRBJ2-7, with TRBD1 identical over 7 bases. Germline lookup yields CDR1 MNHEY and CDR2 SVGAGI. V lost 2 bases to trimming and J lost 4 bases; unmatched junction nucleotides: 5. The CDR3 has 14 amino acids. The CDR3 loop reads CASSYTQGIYEQYF. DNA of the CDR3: TGTGCCAGCAGTTACACACAGGGGATTTACGAGCAGTACTTC.

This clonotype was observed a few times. The CDR3 DNA sequence: TGTGCCAGCAGTAATTCTCGGTTTAGCAATCAGCCCCAGCATTTT. Translation: CASSNSRFSNQPQHF. The rearrangement links TRBV6-2 or TRBV6-3 to TRBJ1-5; D is ambiguous. The CDR3 totals 15 residues. V dropped 5 bases and J dropped 0 bases, with 11 bases sitting between them. Looked up from germline, CDR1 is MNHEY and CDR2 is SVGEGT.

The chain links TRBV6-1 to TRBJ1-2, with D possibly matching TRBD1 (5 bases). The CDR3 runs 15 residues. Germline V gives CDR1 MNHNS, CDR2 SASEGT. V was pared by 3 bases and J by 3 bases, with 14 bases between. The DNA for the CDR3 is TGTGCCAGCAGTGACCCGACAGTTATTCACTATGGCTACACCTTC. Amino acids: CASSDPTVIHYGYTF.

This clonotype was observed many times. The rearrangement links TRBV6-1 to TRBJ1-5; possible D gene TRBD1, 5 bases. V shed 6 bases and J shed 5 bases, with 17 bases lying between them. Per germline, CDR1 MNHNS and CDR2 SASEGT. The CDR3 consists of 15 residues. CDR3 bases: TGTGCCAGCAGCTCGGGACCATTCCGGCATCAGCCCCAGCATTTT. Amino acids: CASSSGPFRHQPQHF.

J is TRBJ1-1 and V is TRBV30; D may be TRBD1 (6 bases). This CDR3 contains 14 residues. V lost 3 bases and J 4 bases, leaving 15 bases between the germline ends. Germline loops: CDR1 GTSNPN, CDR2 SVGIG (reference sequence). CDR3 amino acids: CAWRVGQLVTEAFF. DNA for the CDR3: TGTGCCTGGAGAGTTGGACAGCTAGTCACTGAAGCTTTCTTT.

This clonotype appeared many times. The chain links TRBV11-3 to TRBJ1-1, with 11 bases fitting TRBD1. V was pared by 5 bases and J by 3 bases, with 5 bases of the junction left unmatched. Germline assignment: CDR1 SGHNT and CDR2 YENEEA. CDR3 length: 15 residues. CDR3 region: CASSDGQGAYTEAFF. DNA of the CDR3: TGTGCCAGCAGCGACGGACAGGGGGCTTACACTGAAGCTTTCTTT.

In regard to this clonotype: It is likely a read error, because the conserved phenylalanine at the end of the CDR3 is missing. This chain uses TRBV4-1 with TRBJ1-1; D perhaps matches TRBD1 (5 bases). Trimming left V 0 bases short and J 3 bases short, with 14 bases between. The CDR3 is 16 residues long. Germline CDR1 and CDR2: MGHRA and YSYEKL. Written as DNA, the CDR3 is TGCGCCAGCAGCCAAGAACCCACCCTAGGGGACACTGAAGCTTTCCTT. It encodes CASSQEPTLGDTEAFL.

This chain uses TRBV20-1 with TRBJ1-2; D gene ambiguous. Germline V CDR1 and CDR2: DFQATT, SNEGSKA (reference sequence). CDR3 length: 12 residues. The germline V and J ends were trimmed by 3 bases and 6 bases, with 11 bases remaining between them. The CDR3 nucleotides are TGCAGTGCTAGTATCGGGCGGGATGGCTACACCTTC. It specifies CSASIGRDGYTF.

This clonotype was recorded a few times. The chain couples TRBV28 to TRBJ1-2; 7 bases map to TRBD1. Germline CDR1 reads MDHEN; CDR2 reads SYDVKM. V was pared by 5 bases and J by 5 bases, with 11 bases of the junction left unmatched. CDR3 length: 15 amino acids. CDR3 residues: CASSRYRDRVYGYTF. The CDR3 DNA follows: TGTGCCAGCAGTCGATACCGGGACAGAGTATATGGCTACACCTTC.

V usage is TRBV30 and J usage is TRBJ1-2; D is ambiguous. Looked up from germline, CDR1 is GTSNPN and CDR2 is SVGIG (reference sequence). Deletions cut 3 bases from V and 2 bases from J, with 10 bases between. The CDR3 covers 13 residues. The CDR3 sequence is CAWRRFRNYGYTF. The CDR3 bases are TGTGCCTGGAGAAGGTTCAGAAACTATGGCTACACCTTC.

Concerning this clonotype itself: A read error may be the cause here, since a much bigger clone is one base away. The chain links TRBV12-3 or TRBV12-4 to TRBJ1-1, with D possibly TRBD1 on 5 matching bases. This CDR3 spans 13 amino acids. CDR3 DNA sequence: TGTGCCAGCAGTTTTATGGGACGAACTGAAGCTTGCTTT. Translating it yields CASSFMGRTEACF.

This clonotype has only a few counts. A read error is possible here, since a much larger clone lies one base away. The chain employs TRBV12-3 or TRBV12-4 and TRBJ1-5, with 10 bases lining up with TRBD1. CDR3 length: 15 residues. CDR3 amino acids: CASSYGQGVNQPKHF. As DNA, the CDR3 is TGTGCCAGCAGTTATGGACAGGGGGTAAATCAGCCCAAGCATTTT.

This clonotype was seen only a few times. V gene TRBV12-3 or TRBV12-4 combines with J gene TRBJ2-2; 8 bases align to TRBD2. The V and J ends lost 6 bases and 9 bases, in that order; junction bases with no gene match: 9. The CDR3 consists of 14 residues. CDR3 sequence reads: CASRRAGGSRELFF. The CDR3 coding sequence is TGTGCCAGCAGGAGGGCGGGAGGTAGCAGGGAGCTGTTTTTT.